The next 5 T cell receptor beta chains were all read from a single sample in a study of response to subunit inactivated influenza vaccine. TCRdb re-called the RT-PCR reads with MiXCR, one entry per CDR3 protein. The repertoire holds 500,000 to 550,000 distinct CDR3 sequences, 20% to 25% seen once, with about 3% in the top ten. The sample was also linked to a second study, of T cells expressing NK-cell markers. According to that study: Production of TCR beta cDNA relied on 5'RACE template switching with UMIs.

The starting material was CD4+ T cells sorted from PBMCs, obtained 12 days after vaccination. Source of these receptors: a man aged 50-59 years who received an inactivated influenza vaccine.

The chain employs TRBV6-2 or TRBV6-3 and TRBJ2-6; D uncertain. Germline V CDR1 and CDR2: MNHEY, SVGEGT. Deletions cut 6 bases from V and 0 bases from J, with 9 bases between. CDR3 length: 15 residues. The CDR3 loop is CASSLPSSGANVLTF. DNA for the CDR3: TGTGCCAGCAGCCTCCCAAGCTCTGGGGCCAACGTCCTGACTTTC.

This chain joins TRBV6-1 and TRBJ2-1; perhaps TRBD1 as D (6 bases). Germline CDR1 reads MNHNS; CDR2 reads SASEGT. V dropped 6 bases and J dropped 5 bases, with 11 bases sitting between them. The CDR3 runs 13 residues. In DNA, the CDR3 is TGTGCCAGCAGGACTTGGACAGACAATGAGCAGTTCTTC. Residues: CASRTWTDNEQFF.

This clonotype was seen a handful of times. The chain links TRBV7-2 to TRBJ2-7; D is possibly TRBD2 (5 bases). Trimming took off 0 bases at V and 1 base at J, with 7 bases between the two ends. The CDR3 has 14 residues. In germline, CDR1 is SGHTA, CDR2 FQGNSA. The CDR3 DNA sequence: TGTGCCAGCAGCTTAGCCGGGATTTCCTACGAGCAGTACTTC. It encodes CASSLAGISYEQYF.

The chain is built from TRBV27 and TRBJ1-6; tentatively, D is TRBD1 (6 bases). There are 13 residues in the CDR3. In germline, CDR1 is MNHEY, CDR2 SMNVEV (reference sequence). Trimming stripped 6 bases from V and 7 bases from J, with 10 bases between. CDR3 sequence: CASRWQGNSPLHF. DNA for the CDR3: TGTGCCAGCAGGTGGCAGGGGAATTCACCCCTCCACTTT.

The chain links TRBV25-1 to TRBJ2-7; D possibly uses TRBD1 or TRBD2 (5 bases each). The CDR3 extends over 13 amino acids. Germline CDR1 and CDR2: MGHDK and SYGVNS. V lost 8 bases and J 0 bases, leaving 11 bases between the germline ends. CDR3 in DNA: TGTGCCAGCTCCGGGGCTGACTCCTACGAGCAGTACTTC. Translated, it gives CASSGADSYEQYF.